This T cell receptor beta chain is drawn from a study of T-cell memory formation after mild COVID-19. The wider study: TCR clusters were largely donor specific.

There are 13 residues in the CDR3. From germline, CDR1 is MNHEY and CDR2 SVGEGT. Trimming removed 7 bases at V and 10 bases at J, with 19 bases between. Overall study results and limits: The authors left the SARS-CoV-2 specificity of second-wave clones peaking on day 37 unconfirmed. Mainly in CM and EM were contracting CD4+ clones; CD8+ were in EMRA.

Constant-segment primers were used for 5'RACE, and the resulting TCR alpha and TCR beta cDNA libraries carried sample barcodes and UMIs. TCRdb re-analysed the 5' RACE reads in MiXCR, keeping a single row per CDR3 protein. The sample shows just under 350,000 distinct CDR3 sequences, around 13% of them seen only once. Comments on this clonotype: The antigen is undetermined.

Sequenced material: PBMCs or a T cell subset sorted from them (not recorded which). This receptor was taken from a man in his late teens or twenties who had mild COVID-19 (a few samples of this study predate the infection). Cell type and time point are not known. The chain recombines TRBV6-2 or TRBV6-3 with TRBJ1-2; D not resolved. This chain's CDR3 is CASTRLEGPYYTF. CDR3 DNA: TGTGCCAGCACGCGTTTAGAAGGGCCCTACTACACCTTC.